This T cell receptor beta chain was captured by sequencing in a study of graft-versus-host responses after intestinal transplantation. V lost 5 bases and J lost 4; bases outside the gene matches: 12. In germline, CDR1 is MDHEN, CDR2 SYDVKM. The length of the CDR3 is 16 residues. Worth noting for this clone: Its specificity is not known.

Clones were sequenced by immunoSEQ multiplex PCR, and TCRdb holds only the in-frame ones, with some missing. This sample has 90,000 to 120,000 clones, with about 87% found just once. Whole-study findings and limits: Allografts of one patient group, those with graft-donor T cell macrochimerism, had high graft-versus-host to host-versus-graft clonal ratios.

Sequences were derived from unstimulated CD4+ T cells sorted from spleen or lymph node cells, sampled before transplant. The rearrangement links TRBV28 to TRBJ1-2, with 8 bases matching TRBD1. The receptor was isolated from a human donor who was the organ donor for an intestinal transplant. The CDR3 sequence is CASSLREDRASYGYTF. CDR3 in DNA: TGTGCCAGCAGTCTAAGAGAGGACAGGGCAAGCTATGGCTACACCTTC.